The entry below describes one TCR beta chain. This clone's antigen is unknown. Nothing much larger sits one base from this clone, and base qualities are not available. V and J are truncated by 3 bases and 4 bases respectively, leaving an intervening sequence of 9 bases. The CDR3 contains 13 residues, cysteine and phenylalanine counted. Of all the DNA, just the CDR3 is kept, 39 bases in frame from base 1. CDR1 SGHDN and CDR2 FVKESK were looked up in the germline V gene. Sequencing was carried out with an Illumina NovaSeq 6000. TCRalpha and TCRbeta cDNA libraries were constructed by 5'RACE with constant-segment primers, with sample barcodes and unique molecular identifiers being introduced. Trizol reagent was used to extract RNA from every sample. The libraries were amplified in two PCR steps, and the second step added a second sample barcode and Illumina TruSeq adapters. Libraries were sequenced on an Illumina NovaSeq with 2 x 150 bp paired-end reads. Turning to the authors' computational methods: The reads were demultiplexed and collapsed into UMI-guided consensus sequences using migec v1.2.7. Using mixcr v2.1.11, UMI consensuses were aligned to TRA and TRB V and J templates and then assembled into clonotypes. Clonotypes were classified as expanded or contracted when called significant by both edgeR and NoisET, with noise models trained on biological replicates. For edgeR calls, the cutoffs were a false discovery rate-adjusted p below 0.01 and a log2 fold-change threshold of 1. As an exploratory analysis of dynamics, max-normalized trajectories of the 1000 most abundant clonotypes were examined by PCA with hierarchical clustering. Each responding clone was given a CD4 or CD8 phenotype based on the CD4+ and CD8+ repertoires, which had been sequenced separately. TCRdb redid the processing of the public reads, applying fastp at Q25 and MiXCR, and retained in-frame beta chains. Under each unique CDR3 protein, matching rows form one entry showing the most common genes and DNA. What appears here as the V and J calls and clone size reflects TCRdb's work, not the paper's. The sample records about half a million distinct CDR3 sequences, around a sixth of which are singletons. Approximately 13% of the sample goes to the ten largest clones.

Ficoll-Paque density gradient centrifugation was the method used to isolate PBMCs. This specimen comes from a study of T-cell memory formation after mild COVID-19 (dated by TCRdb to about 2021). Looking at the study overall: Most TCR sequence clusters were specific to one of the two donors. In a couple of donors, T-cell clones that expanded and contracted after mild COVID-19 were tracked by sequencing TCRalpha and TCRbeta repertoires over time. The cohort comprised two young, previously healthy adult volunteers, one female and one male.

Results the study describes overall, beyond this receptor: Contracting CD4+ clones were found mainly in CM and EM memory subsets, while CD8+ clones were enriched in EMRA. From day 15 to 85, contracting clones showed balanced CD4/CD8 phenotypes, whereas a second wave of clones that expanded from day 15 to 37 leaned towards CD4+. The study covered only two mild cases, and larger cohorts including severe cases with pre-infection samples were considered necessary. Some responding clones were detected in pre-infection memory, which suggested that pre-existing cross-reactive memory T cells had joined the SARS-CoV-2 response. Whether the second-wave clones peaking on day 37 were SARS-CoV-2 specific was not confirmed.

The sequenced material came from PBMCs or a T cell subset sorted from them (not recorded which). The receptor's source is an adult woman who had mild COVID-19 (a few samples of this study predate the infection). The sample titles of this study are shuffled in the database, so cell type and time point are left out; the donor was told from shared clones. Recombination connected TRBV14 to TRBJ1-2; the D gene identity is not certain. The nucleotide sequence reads TGTGCCAGCAGCCAGGCCCCAGGCTATGGCTACACCTTC. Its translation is CASSQAPGYGYTF.